This T cell receptor beta chain was recovered during a study of blood T cell repertoires in COVID-19. Study details: The origin of the acute and convalescent COVID-19 samples was the United States, Italy and Spain.

Germline-derived CDR1 and CDR2 are GTSNPN and SVGIG (reference sequence). The CDR3 covers 13 residues. Between the trimmed V and J ends, which lost 1 base and 0 bases, there was a span of 6 bases. Measured with immunoSEQ multiplex PCR; TCRdb has only the in-frame clones, and not every one. The table lists a few hundred thousand clones, approximately 80% of them singletons, with around 9.3% in the top ten. This rearrangement joins TRBV30 to TRBJ1-1, with D unclear. The sample was peripheral blood. This sequence originates from a woman of 80 years or more with acute or convalescent COVID-19. The chain's CDR3 is CAWSAQVNTEAFF. The CDR3 nucleotides read TGTGCCTGGAGTGCCCAGGTGAACACTGAAGCTTTCTTT.